The 16 T cell receptor beta chains listed next were all sequenced from one sample in a study of CD8 T cells in ankylosing spondylitis. TCRdb called the 5' RACE reads again in MiXCR, with one record for every CDR3 protein. The sample holds about 340,000 distinct CDR3 sequences; approximately 22% are singletons and the top ten take under 15%. Sequenced: blood, either unsorted or a sorted T cell fraction (not recorded which). The receptor source for this set is a male donor with ankylosing spondylitis or in good health (not recorded which).

The chain carries TRBV6-5 and TRBJ2-7; D is undetermined. Germline V gene data show CDR1 as MNHEY and CDR2 as SVGAGI. This CDR3 is built from 12 residues. V dropped 8 bases and J dropped 3 bases, with 11 bases sitting between them. CDR3 amino acids: CASGPSGYEQYF. The CDR3 DNA reads TGTGCCAGCGGGCCGTCCGGCTACGAGCAGTACTTC.

The chain recombines TRBV4-2 with TRBJ2-5, with TRBD2 matching 7 bases. Germline V gives CDR1 LGHNA, CDR2 YNFKEQ. The CDR3 totals 16 residues. Unmatched junction bases numbered 5, after V lost 0 bases and J lost 1 base. CDR3 in amino acids: CASSQEVERGQETQYF. DNA of the CDR3: TGTGCCAGCAGCCAAGAGGTTGAGCGGGGCCAAGAGACCCAGTACTTC.

This clonotype was recorded at least ten times. The genes are TRBV6-2 or TRBV6-3 and TRBJ2-7; D ambiguous. Trimming left V 6 bases short and J 1 base short, with 10 bases between. Germline lookup yields CDR1 MNHEY and CDR2 SVGEGT. This CDR3 is built from 13 residues. The CDR3 reads CASRQFSSYEQYF. For the CDR3, the DNA is TGTGCCAGCAGACAGTTCTCATCCTACGAGCAGTACTTC.

The chain employs TRBV11-2 and TRBJ1-5; 9 bases line up with TRBD1. The CDR3 runs 14 residues. The germline V gene encodes CDR1 SGHAT and CDR2 FQNNGV. Trimming removed 6 bases from V and 1 base from J; junction bases left unmatched: 1. The CDR3 DNA reads as TGTGCCAGCAGAGGACAGGGGAGCAATCAGCCCCAGCATTTT. It codes for CASRGQGSNQPQHF.

In its sample, this clonotype was seen a few times. The chain is built from TRBV4-1 and TRBJ2-2, with D uncertain. Germline values: CDR1 MGHRA, CDR2 YSYEKL. V was shortened by 2 bases and J by 8 bases, with 12 bases between the two germline ends. This CDR3 is built from 14 residues. The CDR3 DNA is TGCGCCAGCAGCCAACAGTCTATAGGGGGGGAGCTGTTTTTT. It yields the protein CASSQQSIGGELFF.

This rearrangement joins TRBV2 to TRBJ2-3; 10 positions agree with TRBD1. Losses at the gene ends were 8 bases for V and 2 bases for J; bases not matched to a gene: 16. Germline CDR1 and CDR2: SNHLY and FYNNEI. The CDR3 has 18 residues. The DNA for the CDR3 is TGTGCCAGCTGCCGGGACAGGGGAAGTGTGGGTTTCACAGATACGCAGTATTTT. This gives the protein CASCRDRGSVGFTDTQYF.

This clonotype was seen more than once but under ten times. V usage is TRBV2 and J usage is TRBJ1-5; a possible D gene is TRBD1 (5 bases). Germline assignment: CDR1 SNHLY and CDR2 FYNNEI. The V end was cut by 5 bases, the J end by 0 bases, with 14 bases between. This CDR3 is built from 16 residues. The DNA of the CDR3 is TGTGCCAGCAGTCCGGGACGCTCAAATAGCAATCAGCCCCAGCATTTT. This encodes CASSPGRSNSNQPQHF.

There are a few counts of this clonotype. The V gene is TRBV20-1, the J gene TRBJ2-4; a weak D match, TRBD2 (7 bases). The CDR3 has 15 residues. Deletions cut 1 base from V and 6 bases from J, with 16 bases between. CDR1 is DFQATT, CDR2 SNEGSKA, per germline (reference sequence). Here the CDR3 DNA reads TGCAGTGCTAGAGCCGGGGGGCAGGGCGGAAACATTCAGTACTTC. This encodes CSARAGGQGGNIQYF.

This clonotype came up a few times. The J gene is TRBJ1-5, the V gene TRBV12-3 or TRBV12-4; no firm D call. There are 14 residues in the CDR3. V lost 6 bases and J 1 base, leaving 10 bases between the germline ends. CDR3 sequence: CASRGIGSNQPQHF. CDR3 nucleotide sequence: TGTGCCAGCAGGGGGATCGGAAGCAATCAGCCCCAGCATTTT.

This rearrangement joins TRBV29-1 to TRBJ2-2; TRBD2 matches at 14 bases. V lost 4 bases to trimming and J lost 4 bases; unmatched junction nucleotides: 8. There are 17 residues in the CDR3. Per germline, CDR1 SQVTM and CDR2 ANQGSEA. The CDR3 DNA sequence: TGCAGCGTTGGACCGGGACTAGCGGGGGCCCTCACCGGGGAGCTGTTTTTT. The encoded protein is CSVGPGLAGALTGELFF.

This clonotype was seen ten or more times. V usage is TRBV12-3 or TRBV12-4 and J usage is TRBJ1-1; D not resolved. Trimming removed 9 bases from V and 1 base from J, with 12 bases in between. The CDR3 is made up of 13 amino acids. In nucleotides, the CDR3 is TGTGCCAGTACCCCTCGCGGGAACACTGAAGCTTTCTTT. Its protein is CASTPRGNTEAFF.

The chain combines TRBV7-8 with TRBJ1-5, with 9 nucleotides matching TRBD1. Germline values: CDR1 SGHVS, CDR2 FQNEAQ. V was pared by 4 bases and J by 5 bases, with 6 bases of the junction left unmatched. The CDR3 runs to 15 residues. CDR3 amino acids: CASSSGTGFHQPQHF. The CDR3 DNA reads as TGTGCCAGCAGCTCGGGGACAGGGTTTCATCAGCCCCAGCATTTT.

This clonotype came up a few times. The chain employs TRBV4-1 and TRBJ2-7, with a possible D match to TRBD1 (6 bases). Germline lookup yields CDR1 MGHRA and CDR2 YSYEKL. The germline V and J ends were trimmed by 1 base and 3 bases, with 13 bases remaining between them. The CDR3 has 15 amino acids. This CDR3 is CASSQVAGVGYEQYF. Written as DNA, the CDR3 is TGCGCCAGCAGCCAAGTGGCAGGGGTCGGCTACGAGCAGTACTTC.

The V and J genes are TRBV7-9 and TRBJ2-2; D tentatively fits TRBD1 or TRBD2 (6 bases each). The V gene's germline CDR1 is SEHNR and CDR2 FQNEAQ (reference sequence). The CDR3 is 13 residues long. Trimming took off 5 bases at V and 7 bases at J, with 11 bases between the two ends. CDR3 amino acids: CASSGGTSGELFF. In nucleotides, the CDR3 is TGTGCCAGCAGCGGGGGGACAAGCGGGGAGCTGTTTTTT.

As to this clonotype: The germline gene is not matched at one end of the junction; a read error may be the cause. The V and J genes are TRBV3-1 and TRBJ1-1; D perhaps matches TRBD1 (6 bases). The CDR3 spans 15 residues. Germline V gene sequence: CDR1 LGHDT, CDR2 YNNKEL (reference sequence). The CDR3 DNA follows: TGTGCCAGCAACCAAGATAGGGGGGGGAACACTGAAGCTTTCTTT. Translating it yields CASNQDRGGNTEAFF.

V usage is TRBV12-3 or TRBV12-4 and J usage is TRBJ2-1; the match to TRBD1 covers 8 bases. V lost 8 bases, J lost 6 bases, and 9 bases stayed unmatched. The CDR3 consists of 14 residues. The CDR3 loop is CASSLQGGFNEQFF. DNA for the CDR3: TGTGCCAGCTCCCTACAGGGGGGTTTCAATGAGCAGTTCTTC.